This is a list of T cell receptor beta chains from one sample in a study of T-cell reconstitution after alpha-beta-depleted transplantation in children. A single record per CDR3 protein comes from TCRdb applying MiXCR to the PCR reads. This table has 500,000 to 750,000 distinct CDR3 sequences, 27% appearing once. The sequencing used PBMCs, collected before TCRalphabeta/CD19-depleted stem cell transplant. The receptors derive from a boy younger than two with Wiskott-Aldrich syndrome, due to receive a stem cell transplant. Each CDR3 is given with its conserved first and last residue. D genes are given only for firm matches. Expanded clones are given a class, and other clones once, few, many or no size at all.

j_gene: TRBJ2-3
v_gene: TRBV5-1
abundance: few
d_gene: TRBD2
CDR3nt: TGCGCCAGCATGTCAGCGGGAGCGGGGACAGATACGCAGTATTTT
CDR3aa: CASMSAGAGTDTQYF

j_gene: TRBJ2-7
v_gene: TRBV5-1
abundance: -
d_gene: -
CDR3nt: TGCGCCAGCAGCTTGCAGAGCGGAGCCACCTACGAGCAGTACTTC
CDR3aa: CASSLQSGATYEQYF

j_gene: TRBJ1-1
v_gene: TRBV12-3/TRBV12-4
abundance: few
d_gene: -
CDR3nt: TGTGCCAGCAGTTTATGGGACACTGAAGCTTTCTTT
CDR3aa: CASSLWDTEAFF

j_gene: TRBJ2-1
v_gene: TRBV28
abundance: -
d_gene: -
CDR3nt: TGTGCCACCGTAGGACTATCGTCCTACAATGAGCAGTTCTTC
CDR3aa: CATVGLSSYNEQFF

j_gene: TRBJ2-5
v_gene: TRBV7-8
abundance: -
d_gene: -
CDR3nt: TGTGCCAGCAGCTTAGATGACGGAGGGTTTGCAGAGACCCAGTACTTC
CDR3aa: CASSLDDGGFAETQYF

j_gene: TRBJ1-5
v_gene: TRBV20-1
abundance: -
d_gene: TRBD1
CDR3nt: TGCAGTGCTAGAGATGGGGACAGGGGGGACAATCAGCCCCAGCATTTT
CDR3aa: CSARDGDRGDNQPQHF

j_gene: TRBJ2-2
v_gene: TRBV5-1
abundance: few
d_gene: TRBD1
CDR3nt: TGCGCCAGCAGCTTGGCCCTGACAGGGGGTGACACCGGGGAGCTGTTTTTT
CDR3aa: CASSLALTGGDTGELFF

j_gene: TRBJ1-4
v_gene: TRBV12-3/TRBV12-4
abundance: -
d_gene: -
CDR3nt: TGTGCCAGCAGTTTACTACCCCAGGGAAATGAAAAACTGTTTTTT
CDR3aa: CASSLLPQGNEKLFF

j_gene: TRBJ1-5
v_gene: TRBV5-5
abundance: few
d_gene: -
CDR3nt: TGTGCCAGCAGCGCACGGTCCGGGGTCGGTCAGCCCCAGCATTTT
CDR3aa: CASSARSGVGQPQHF

j_gene: TRBJ2-1
v_gene: TRBV12-3/TRBV12-4
abundance: -
d_gene: TRBD2
CDR3nt: TGTGCCAGCAGTTTATCTGGCAGCGGGAGTAACTACAATGAGCAGTTCTTC
CDR3aa: CASSLSGSGSNYNEQFF

j_gene: TRBJ1-4
v_gene: TRBV5-1
abundance: few
d_gene: -
CDR3nt: TGCGCCAGCAGCTTCGGACCCTCAACTAATGAAAAACTGTTTTTT
CDR3aa: CASSFGPSTNEKLFF

j_gene: TRBJ2-7
v_gene: TRBV4-2
abundance: -
d_gene: -
CDR3nt: TGTGCCAGATTATACCCGACAGTAACCTACGAGCAGTACTTC
CDR3aa: CARLYPTVTYEQYF

j_gene: TRBJ1-5
v_gene: TRBV27
abundance: -
d_gene: -
CDR3nt: TGTGCCAGCAGTTCCCGACCGGCGGGGAGTCAGCCCCAGCATTTT
CDR3aa: CASSSRPAGSQPQHF